Below are 5 T cell receptor beta chains sequenced from a single sample in a study of blood T cell repertoires in COVID-19. Repertoires were generated with immunoSEQ multiplex PCR, while TCRdb's copy carries only in-frame clones and drops some. Of approximately 170,000 clones in the sample, 65% to 85% were seen once. Input material: PBMCs or T cells enriched from blood (not recorded which). The receptors come from a woman aged 50 to 65 in a cohort exposed to, infected with or recovered from COVID-19 (not recorded which).

V is TRBV5-5 and J is TRBJ2-7; no clear D. Between the trimmed V and J ends, which lost 1 base and 0 bases, there was a span of 14 bases. CDR1 SGHKS and CDR2 YYEKEE come from the germline V gene (reference sequence). There are 16 residues in the CDR3. The CDR3 nucleotides read TGTGCCAGCAGCTTGCCGGGTGATAGAAACTCCTACGAGCAGTACTTC. Amino acid sequence: CASSLPGDRNSYEQYF.

J is TRBJ1-4 and V is TRBV10-2; weak D call: TRBD1 (6 bases). V was cut by 7 bases and J by 2 bases, with 11 bases left in between. The CDR3 is made up of 14 amino acids. Germline CDR1 is WSHSY and CDR2 is SAAADI. DNA of the CDR3: TGCGCCAGCACCCCCAGGGGCACTAATGAAAAACTGTTTTTT. This codes for CASTPRGTNEKLFF.

A remark on this clone: An end of the junction does not agree with germline; a read error may underlie this. The rearrangement links TRBV18 to TRBJ2-5; 7 bases map to TRBD1. Germline V lookup: CDR1 KGHSH, CDR2 LQKENI. The CDR3 covers 13 residues. The CDR3 coding sequence is TGTGCCAGCTCACCGGGACAGCAAGAGAGCCAGTACTTC. Translating it yields CASSPGQQESQYF.

The CDR3 coding sequence is TGTGCCAGTGGGACAGGGGTTACCGGGGAGCTGTTTTTT. Its protein product is CASGTGVTGELFF. The chain has TRBV19 and TRBJ2-2; 10 nucleotides match TRBD1. CDR3 length equals 13 residues. The J segment lost 5 bases and the V segment lost 8 bases, leaving 2 bases of the junction unmatched. Germline CDR1 is LNHDA and CDR2 is SQIVND (reference sequence).

The V call is TRBV11-2, the J call TRBJ2-5, with 11 bases identical to TRBD2. The V gene end was trimmed by 5 bases and the J gene end by 1 base; junction bases not matched to a gene: 9. Looked up from germline, CDR1 is SGHAT and CDR2 is FQNNGV. The CDR3 runs to 17 residues. The CDR3 region has the DNA TGTGCCAGCAGCCCACACCCCGGGACTAGCGGCCAAGAGACCCAGTACTTC. Translation gives CASSPHPGTSGQETQYF.